The sequence of this T cell receptor (beta chain) was determined in a study of control samples from healthy donors and cancer patients. Generated by immunoSEQ multiplex PCR, the TCRdb table keeps only in-frame clones and is missing some. The sample includes under 30,000 clones, around 79% of them seen just once. J gave up 0 bases and V 3 bases, and 9 bases lay outside the gene matches. Germline loops: CDR1 SGDLS, CDR2 YYNGEE. There are 17 residues in the CDR3. The source is a man aged 55-75 years with head and neck cancer. This rearrangement joins TRBV9 to TRBJ2-1; 7 nucleotides match TRBD2. The sequenced material came from PBMCs. The CDR3 region has the DNA TGTGCCAGCAGCGGGAAAAGCGGGACTTCCTCCTACAATGAGCAGTTCTTC. Encoded protein: CASSGKSGTSSYNEQFF.